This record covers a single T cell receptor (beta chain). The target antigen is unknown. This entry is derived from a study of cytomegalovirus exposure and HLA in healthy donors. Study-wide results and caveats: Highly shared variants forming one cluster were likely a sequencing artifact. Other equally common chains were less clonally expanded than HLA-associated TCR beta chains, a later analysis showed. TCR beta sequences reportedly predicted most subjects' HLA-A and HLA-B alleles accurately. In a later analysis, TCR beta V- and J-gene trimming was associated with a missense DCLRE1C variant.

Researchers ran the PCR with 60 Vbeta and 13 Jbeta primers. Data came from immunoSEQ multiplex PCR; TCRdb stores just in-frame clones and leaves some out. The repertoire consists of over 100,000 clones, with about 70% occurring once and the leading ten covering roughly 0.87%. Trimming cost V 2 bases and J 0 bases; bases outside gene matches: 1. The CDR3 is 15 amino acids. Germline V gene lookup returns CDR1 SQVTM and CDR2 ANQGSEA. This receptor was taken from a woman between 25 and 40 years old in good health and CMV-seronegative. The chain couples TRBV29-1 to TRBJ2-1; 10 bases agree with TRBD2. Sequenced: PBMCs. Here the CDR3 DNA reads TGCAGCGTTGAAAGCGGGAGGGCCTCCTACAATGAGCAGTTCTTC. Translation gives CSVESGRASYNEQFF.